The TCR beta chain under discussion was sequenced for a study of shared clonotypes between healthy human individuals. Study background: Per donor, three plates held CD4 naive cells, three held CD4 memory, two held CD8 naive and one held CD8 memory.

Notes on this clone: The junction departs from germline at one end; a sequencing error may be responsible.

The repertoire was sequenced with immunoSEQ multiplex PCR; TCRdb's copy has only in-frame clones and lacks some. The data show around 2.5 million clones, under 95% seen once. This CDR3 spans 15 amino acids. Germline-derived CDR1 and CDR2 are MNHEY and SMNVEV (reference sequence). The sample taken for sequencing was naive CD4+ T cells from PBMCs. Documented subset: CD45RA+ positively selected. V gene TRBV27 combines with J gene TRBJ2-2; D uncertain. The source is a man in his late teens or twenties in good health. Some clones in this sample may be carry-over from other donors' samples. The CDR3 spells CASRLGSGFAGELFF. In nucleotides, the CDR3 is TGTGCCAGCCGTTTGGGGTCAGGATTCGCCGGGGAGCTGTTTTTT.